One and the same sample provided the 27 T cell receptor beta chains below, sequenced in a study. TCRdb analysed the 5' RACE reads with MiXCR anew, one entry per CDR3 protein. The sample consists of more than 8,500 distinct CDR3 sequences, roughly 25% of them appearing once. The sorted Tregs were CD4+CD25+CD127-/low cells. Specimen: Tregs sorted from blood. Receptors were obtained from a female donor with breast cancer.

Concerning this clonotype itself: Possible read error: a much larger clone is one base away. The V gene is TRBV7-9, the J gene TRBJ2-2, with a possible D match to TRBD1 (5 bases). Germline CDR1 SEHNR, CDR2 FQNEAQ (reference sequence). CDR3 length: 14 amino acids. V lost 6 bases, J lost 6 bases, and 14 bases lay in between. For the CDR3, the DNA is TGTGCCAGCAGACCAGGGTCCGACTCCGGGGAGCTGTTTTTT. This codes for CASRPGSDSGELFF.

This clonotype has just a few counts. A much larger clone differs by one base, so this may be a read error. V usage is TRBV20-1 and J usage is TRBJ1-5, with unresolved D. The germline V gene has CDR1 DFQATT and CDR2 SNEGSKA (reference sequence). There are 18 residues in the CDR3. CDR3 DNA: TGCAGTGCTATCGAAGGCCCTGTGGGCTGGACGGCGAATCAGTCCCAGCATTTT. Its protein product is CSAIEGPVGWTANQSQHF.

This clonotype is judged medium-sized. This chain joins TRBV12-3 or TRBV12-4 and TRBJ2-5; a weak D match, TRBD1 (5 bases). This CDR3 is 13 amino acids long. V was clipped by 6 bases and J by 4 bases, with 12 bases between them. CDR3 region: CASSQGVGETQYF. The CDR3, as DNA: TGTGCCAGCAGCCAAGGGGTAGGAGAGACCCAGTACTTC.

V usage is TRBV6-4 and J usage is TRBJ2-3, with D maybe TRBD2 (5 bases). This CDR3 is built from 14 residues. V was clipped by 7 bases and J by 2 bases, with 13 bases between them. The germline CDR1 and CDR2 sequences are MRHNA and SNTAGT. The CDR3 DNA reads as TGTGCCAGCACTTTCCTAGCTACCACAGATACGCAGTATTTT. This encodes CASTFLATTDTQYF.

A note on this clonotype: A much larger clone lies one base from this, so it may be a read error. The chain joins TRBV6-5 to TRBJ2-1; a weak D match, TRBD2 (6 bases). Trimming took off 2 bases at V and 3 bases at J, with 20 bases between the two ends. The CDR3 sequence is 18 residues long. The germline CDR1 and CDR2 sequences are MNHEY and SVGAGI. The CDR3 DNA sequence: TGTGCCAGCAGTTACGAGGCTAGCTGGAGGGGTTTCTACAATGAGCAGTTCTTC. As protein: CASSYEASWRGFYNEQFF.

In this sample, this clonotype turned up many times. At one boundary the junction diverges from the germline segment, which might be a read error. The rearrangement links TRBV7-2 to TRBJ1-2; 8 nucleotides agree with TRBD1. The CDR3 is 15 amino acids. The V gene's germline CDR1 is SGHTA and CDR2 FQGNSA. CDR3 region: CASSPSGQANYGYIF. CDR3 DNA: TGTGCCAGCAGCCCCTCGGGACAGGCTAACTATGGCTACATCTTC.

A remark on this clonotype: A much more abundant neighbour one base away suggests this may be a read error. This rearrangement joins TRBV10-3 to TRBJ1-5; D perhaps matches TRBD1 (5 bases). Per the germline V gene, CDR1 is ENHRY and CDR2 is SYGVKD. CDR3 length: 16 residues. Trimming stripped 0 bases from V and 10 bases from J, with 19 bases between. This chain's CDR3 is CAISESPDSMDVPQHF. The CDR3 coding sequence is TGTGCCATCAGTGAGTCCCCAGACAGCATGGATGTTCCCCAGCATTTT.

This clonotype was observed many times. The V gene is TRBV20-1, the J gene TRBJ2-3, with TRBD1 identical over 9 bases. Germline V gene lookup returns CDR1 DFQATT and CDR2 SNEGSKA (reference sequence). The CDR3 is 14 residues long. The V gene end was trimmed by 6 bases and the J gene end by 1 base; junction bases not matched to a gene: 5. CDR3 nucleotide sequence: TGCAGTGCCCCGGGACAGGGCGGCACAGATACGCAGTATTTT. Translation gives CSAPGQGGTDTQYF.

This clonotype appeared many times. This chain uses TRBV6-5 with TRBJ2-7; D possibly corresponds to TRBD2 (5 bases). CDR1 and CDR2 from the germline V gene are MNHEY and SVGAGI. V lost 3 bases, J lost 4 bases, and 10 bases lay in between. The CDR3 is made up of 13 amino acids. DNA for the CDR3: TGTGCCAGCAGTTATGGACTTCTTTACGAGCAGTACTTC. Its translation is CASSYGLLYEQYF.

Comment on this clonotype: Mismatch with germline at one junction end may stem from a read error. This chain links TRBV27 with TRBJ2-1, with 8 bases identical to TRBD2. Germline CDR1 reads MNHEY; CDR2 reads SMNVEV (reference sequence). The CDR3 is made up of 15 amino acids. CDR3 sequence: CACRPRLARDNEQFF. Here the CDR3 DNA reads TGTGCCTGCAGACCTAGACTAGCGAGAGACAATGAGCAGTTCTTC.

In the case of this clonotype: This may stem from a read error, because a much larger clone lies one nucleotide away. In this CDR3 the conserved last residue, phenylalanine or tryptophan, is missing, so a read error is likely. The chain joins TRBV6-6 to TRBJ1-1; TRBD1 might be the D (5 bases). Germline V lookup: CDR1 MNHNY, CDR2 SVGAGI (reference sequence). Trimming removed 2 bases at V and 1 base at J, with 11 bases between. The CDR3 totals 15 residues. CDR3 loop: CASSYADSGNTEAFS. In DNA form, the CDR3 reads TGTGCCAGCAGTTACGCCGACAGCGGGAACACTGAAGCTTTCTCT.

With regard to this clonotype: An end of the junction differs from the germline gene, which may be a read error. The chain links TRBV7-7 to TRBJ2-1, with 12 bases that match TRBD1. Germline loops: CDR1 SSHAT, CDR2 FNYEAQ (reference sequence). This CDR3 is built from 17 residues. CDR3 amino acids: CASSLPRPGQGANEQSF. DNA of the CDR3: TGTGCTAGCAGCTTGCCCCGTCCGGGACAGGGGGCAAATGAGCAGTCCTTC.

The J gene is TRBJ1-5, the V gene TRBV6-5; the D is unclear. The CDR3 runs 14 residues. V was cut by 7 bases and J by 6 bases, with 16 bases left in between. Germline loops: CDR1 MNHEY, CDR2 SVGAGI. The CDR3 coding sequence is TGTGCCAGCACCCAACGGGCAGGTGGTCAGCCCCAGCATTTT. The encoded protein is CASTQRAGGQPQHF.

The V call is TRBV25-1, the J call TRBJ2-1; 8 nucleotides agree with TRBD1. Unmatched junction bases numbered 11, after V lost 4 bases and J lost 9 bases. Looked up from germline, CDR1 is MGHDK and CDR2 is SYGVNS. This CDR3 contains 15 residues. Here the CDR3 reads CASSAKTTGDGEQFF. The CDR3 region has the DNA TGTGCCAGCAGTGCAAAAACGACAGGGGACGGTGAGCAGTTCTTC.

The rearrangement joins TRBV19 to TRBJ2-1; TRBD2 matches at 9 bases. This CDR3 is 16 amino acids long. Germline V lookup: CDR1 LNHDA, CDR2 SQIVND (reference sequence). The V and J ends lost 3 bases and 5 bases, in that order; junction bases with no gene match: 8. The CDR3 spells CASSIPPGLADNEQFF. As DNA, the CDR3 is TGTGCCAGTAGTATTCCCCCGGGACTAGCAGACAATGAGCAGTTCTTC.

Sample share makes this clonotype medium-sized. The genes are TRBV12-3 or TRBV12-4 and TRBJ2-4; TRBD1 matches 7 bases. This CDR3 has 14 amino acids. Losses at the gene ends were 6 bases for V and 9 bases for J; bases not matched to a gene: 11. The DNA of the CDR3 is TGTGCCAGCAGCTCTCCAACAGGGGTAGCCATTCAGTACTTC. Amino acids: CASSSPTGVAIQYF.

The chain carries TRBV5-5 and TRBJ2-1, with 8 nucleotides matching TRBD2. The CDR3 is 15 amino acids. V dropped 3 bases and J dropped 3; count of bases not matched to a gene: 5. The germline V gene has CDR1 SGHKS and CDR2 YYEKEE (reference sequence). The CDR3 coding sequence is TGTGCCAGCAGCTCCAGCGGGAGTGACTACAATGAGCAGTTCTTC. It codes for CASSSSGSDYNEQFF.

Details on this clonotype: Since a much larger clone is just one base distant, this may be a read error. The chain employs TRBV9 and TRBJ2-1; TRBD2 agrees at 8 bases. CDR3 length equals 13 residues. Per germline, CDR1 SGDLS and CDR2 YYNGEE. Trimming removed 7 bases from V and 12 bases from J; junction bases left unmatched: 12. The CDR3 here is CASRGLASGGQFF. Here the CDR3 DNA reads TGTGCCAGCCGCGGACTAGCATCAGGAGGGCAGTTCTTC.

This clonotype occurred a few times. This could be a read error, since a much larger clone is one nucleotide away. This chain joins TRBV7-3 and TRBJ2-1; D unclear. CDR1 and CDR2 from the germline V gene are SGHTA and FQGTGA. The CDR3 runs to 13 residues. Trimming left V 5 bases short and J 5 bases short, with 10 bases between. This CDR3 is CASSPGSNNEQFF. The CDR3 nucleotides read TGTGCCAGCAGCCCCGGATCTAACAATGAGCAGTTCTTC. Combining the CDR3 with reference TRBV7-3 and TRBJ2-1 gives the whole variable domain GAGVSQTPSNKVTEKGKYVELRCDPISGHTALYWYRQSLGQGPEFLIYFQGTGAADDSGLPNDRFFAVRPEGSVSTLKIQRTERGDSAVYLCASSPGSNNEQFFGPGTRLTVL.

This clonotype was picked up many times. The chain carries TRBV6-1 and TRBJ2-1, with 12 bases aligning to TRBD2. Germline lookup yields CDR1 MNHNS and CDR2 SASEGT. The J segment lost 6 bases and the V segment lost 4 bases, leaving 7 bases of the junction unmatched. CDR3 length equals 16 residues. CDR3 protein: CASSGTSGNLLNEQFF. CDR3 in DNA: TGTGCCAGCAGTGGGACTAGCGGGAATCTGCTCAATGAGCAGTTCTTC.

In its sample, this clonotype ranks as medium-sized. The chain combines TRBV25-1 with TRBJ1-5, with D possibly TRBD1 on 6 matching bases. Trimming took 3 bases from V and 9 from J, leaving 15 bases between them. Germline loops: CDR1 MGHDK, CDR2 SYGVNS. The CDR3 is 14 amino acids. CDR3 nucleotides: TGTGCCAGCAGTGATGGGACACAGGAGTGGCCCCAGCATTTT. It yields the protein CASSDGTQEWPQHF.

By frequency in the sample, this clonotype is medium-sized. The gene calls are TRBV6-1 and TRBJ2-3; no clear D. Looked up from germline, CDR1 is MNHNS and CDR2 is SASEGT. This CDR3 contains 17 residues. Deletions cut 5 bases from V and 4 bases from J, with 22 bases between. The CDR3 sequence is CASSYYSVESPPDTQYF. The CDR3 nucleotides read TGTGCCAGCAGTTATTATTCAGTCGAGAGCCCTCCAGATACGCAGTATTTT.

This clonotype qualifies as medium-sized (0.01 to 0.1%). The chain combines TRBV6-1 with TRBJ2-1, with 8 bases matching TRBD1. V lost 1 base, J lost 6 bases, and 2 bases stayed unmatched. The CDR3 runs to 14 residues. Germline V gene data show CDR1 as MNHNS and CDR2 as SASEGT. CDR3 sequence: CASSEGQGANEQFF. CDR3 DNA sequence: TGTGCCAGCAGTGAAGGGCAGGGGGCCAATGAGCAGTTCTTC.

V gene TRBV5-1 combines with J gene TRBJ2-7; no firm D call. From germline, CDR1 is SGHRS and CDR2 YFSETQ. The V end lost 3 bases, the J end lost 2 bases, and 6 bases lay between the germline ends. The CDR3 has 12 amino acids. DNA of the CDR3: TGCGCCAGCAGCTCCACAGCCTACGAGCAGTACTTC. Protein: CASSSTAYEQYF.

Regarding this clonotype: Germline is not matched at one junction end, which may reflect a read error. The chain links TRBV11-3 to TRBJ2-1; 7 bases are shared with TRBD2. The CDR3 covers 16 residues. Germline CDR1 reads SGHNT; CDR2 reads YENEEA. The CDR3 DNA reads as TGTGCCAGTAGCTTAGGGAGGGGCAGCTACTACAATGAGCAGTTCTTC. It is translated as CASSLGRGSYYNEQFF. Full variable domain (rest looked up from reference TRBV11-3 and TRBJ2-1): EAGVVQSPRYKIIEKKQPVAFWCNPISGHNTLYWYLQNLGQGPELLIRYENEEAVDDSQLPKDRFSAERLKGVDSTLKIQPAELGDSAVYLCASSLGRGSYYNEQFFGPGTRLTVL.

Comment on this clonotype: A much more abundant neighbour one base away suggests this may be a read error. The chain joins TRBV5-1 to TRBJ2-6; TRBD1 matches at 8 bases. Germline V gives CDR1 SGHRS, CDR2 YFSETQ. The CDR3 length is 18 residues. V was pared by 0 bases and J by 5 bases, with 10 bases of the junction left unmatched. CDR3 sequence: CASSLGPGGGSRANVLTF. The CDR3 DNA follows: TGCGCCAGCAGCTTGGGCCCAGGGGGCGGGTCTAGGGCCAACGTCCTGACTTTC. Full variable domain (remainder filled in from reference TRBV5-1 and TRBJ2-6): KAGVTQTPRYLIKTRGQQVTLSCSPISGHRSVSWYQQTPGQGLQFLFEYFSETQRNKGNFPGRFSGRQFSNSRSEMNVSTLELGDSALYLCASSLGPGGGSRANVLTFGAGSRLTVL.

The genes are TRBV5-4 and TRBJ2-1; 9 nucleotides align to TRBD2. Trimming at V came to 1 base and at J to 4 bases, leaving 15 bases not matched to a gene. Germline values: CDR1 SGHNT, CDR2 YYREEE (reference sequence). The CDR3 is 19 residues long. The CDR3 region is CASSLSATALAGVYNEQFF. The CDR3 DNA reads as TGTGCCAGCAGCTTGTCCGCGACGGCCTTAGCGGGAGTTTACAATGAGCAGTTCTTC.